This TCR beta chain was captured in a study of blood T cell repertoires in COVID-19. The V gene end was trimmed by 8 bases and the J gene end by 4 bases; junction bases not matched to a gene: 6. There are 13 residues in the CDR3. Per germline, CDR1 SGHTA and CDR2 FQGTGA. The method was immunoSEQ multiplex PCR; TCRdb's version includes in-frame clones alone and lacks a portion of them. Of some 52,000 clones listed, over 75% are singletons. Sequenced material: peripheral blood. The chain recombines TRBV7-3 with TRBJ2-5; 8 bases are a match to TRBD2. This TCR was recovered from a human donor with active COVID-19. The donor label of this sample is uncertain. The CDR3 sequence is CASLGLVLETQYF. The CDR3 bases are TGTGCCAGCTTGGGACTAGTCTTAGAGACCCAGTACTTC.